The 30 T cell receptor beta chains reported below all come from one sample, sequenced in a study of CD8 T cells in ankylosing spondylitis. Whole-study results and caveats: For ankylosing spondylitis blood, a TCR beta motif of fewer than 10 highly homologous variants appeared characteristic.

TCRdb itself ran the 5' RACE reads through MiXCR, one entry per CDR3 protein. There are under 850,000 distinct CDR3 sequences in the sample; 15% to 20% occur only once, and about a fifth lies in the top ten. Their target antigens are unknown. The sequencing input was blood, either unsorted or a sorted T cell fraction (not recorded which). The receptor source for this set is a male donor with ankylosing spondylitis.

CDR3 in amino acids: CATAQGAKIGELFF. CDR3 bases: TGTGCCACCGCCCAGGGGGCGAAGATCGGGGAGCTGTTTTTT. The genes are TRBV24-1 and TRBJ2-2, with 8 bases aligning to TRBD1. V lost 9 bases to trimming and J lost 7 bases; unmatched junction nucleotides: 9. Germline CDR1 KGHDR, CDR2 SFDVKD. This CDR3 is 14 amino acids long.

The chain combines TRBV7-9 with TRBJ1-5; D remains ambiguous. From germline, CDR1 is SEHNR and CDR2 FQNEAQ (reference sequence). Trimming took 3 bases from V and 6 from J, leaving 12 bases between them. This CDR3 contains 14 residues. The CDR3 spells CASSFGEGSQPQHF. CDR3 DNA: TGTGCCAGCAGCTTCGGGGAGGGTAGTCAGCCCCAGCATTTT.

The gene calls are TRBV28 and TRBJ1-6; no clear D gene. Germline CDR1 MDHEN, CDR2 SYDVKM. The V and J ends lost 3 bases and 7 bases respectively, with 16 bases between them. This CDR3 has 16 amino acids. DNA of the CDR3: TGTGCCAGCAGTTTCATCAAGGAGGGAAACAATTCACCCCTCCACTTT. This gives the protein CASSFIKEGNNSPLHF. Full variable domain (missing parts from reference TRBV28 and TRBJ1-6): DVKVTQSSRYLVKRTGEKVFLECVQDMDHENMFWYRQDPGLGLRLIYFSYDVKMKEKGDIPEGYSVSREKKERFSLILESASTNQTSMYLCASSFIKEGNNSPLHFGNGTRLTVT.

This clonotype was observed a handful of times. V is TRBV4-1 and J is TRBJ1-5; D ambiguous. Trimming pared 4 bases from V and 0 bases from J, leaving 10 bases between. The length of the CDR3 is 15 residues. The germline V gene has CDR1 MGHRA and CDR2 YSYEKL. CDR3 DNA sequence: TGCGCCAGCAGCCTAGCGGAATATAGCAATCAGCCCCAGCATTTT. Its protein product is CASSLAEYSNQPQHF.

The sample holds a few counts of this clonotype. V and J are TRBV6-5 and TRBJ2-3, with 7 bases matching TRBD2. The trim removed 2 bases at V and 5 bases at J, leaving 4 bases unmatched. CDR3 length: 14 residues. The germline V gene has CDR1 MNHEY and CDR2 SVGAGI. CDR3: CASSYGGGLDTQYF. The CDR3 coding sequence is TGTGCCAGCAGTTACGGGGGGGGGTTAGATACGCAGTATTTT.

This clonotype was counted many times. This chain uses TRBV12-3 or TRBV12-4 with TRBJ1-5; perhaps TRBD1 as D (5 bases). The germline V and J ends were trimmed by 5 bases and 6 bases, with 14 bases remaining between them. This CDR3 is built from 14 residues. CDR3 protein: CASSLRGASQPQHF. The CDR3 DNA is TGTGCCAGCAGTCTTAGGGGCGCAAGTCAGCCCCAGCATTTT.

This clonotype was counted a few times. This chain joins TRBV20-1 and TRBJ2-7; the D gene is possibly TRBD1 (6 bases). Germline V gene data show CDR1 as DFQATT and CDR2 as SNEGSKA (reference sequence). V shed 7 bases and J shed 7 bases, with 14 bases lying between them. The CDR3 has 11 residues. CDR3 loop: CSVQGNKEQYF. The CDR3 DNA sequence: TGCAGTGTTCAGGGGAATAAGGAGCAGTACTTC.

The chain joins TRBV5-1 to TRBJ1-5; D might be TRBD1 (5 bases). The germline V and J ends were trimmed by 5 bases and 4 bases, with 13 bases remaining between them. The germline gives CDR1 SGHRS, CDR2 YFSETQ. The CDR3 contains 14 residues. This CDR3 is CASSSGISNQPQHF. The CDR3 nucleotides are TGCGCCAGCAGTTCAGGGATAAGTAATCAGCCCCAGCATTTT.

This clonotype has only a few counts. The chain links TRBV12-3 or TRBV12-4 to TRBJ1-3, with D possibly being TRBD1 (5 bases). This CDR3 has 16 residues. V lost 7 bases and J lost 0, with 16 bases in between. CDR3 sequence (DNA): TGTGCCAGCACTCTCGACAGCACCGCCTCTGGAAACACCATATATTTT. This gives the protein CASTLDSTASGNTIYF.

The chain has TRBV29-1 and TRBJ2-2; D is ambiguous. The CDR3 is made up of 14 amino acids. Germline V gene lookup returns CDR1 SQVTM and CDR2 ANQGSEA. V was pared by 1 base and J by 0 bases, with 6 bases between. The CDR3 DNA reads TGCAGCGTTGAAGTGACACCGAACACCGGGGAGCTGTTTTTT. It specifies CSVEVTPNTGELFF.

This clonotype appeared a few times. The chain has TRBV7-2 and TRBJ1-1; D is uncertain. Germline lookup yields CDR1 SGHTA and CDR2 FQGNSA. This CDR3 spans 15 amino acids. V lost 6 bases, J lost 0 bases, and 14 bases lay in between. CDR3 sequence: CASSSQGLMNTEAFF. CDR3 nucleotide sequence: TGTGCCAGCAGTTCACAAGGCCTAATGAACACTGAAGCTTTCTTT. The full variable domain, in which reference TRBV7-2 and TRBJ1-1 provide the parts outside the CDR3, is GAGVSQSPSNKVTEKGKDVELRCDPISGHTALYWYRQSLGQGLEFLIYFQGNSAPDKSGLPSDRFSAERTGGSVSTLTIQRTQQEDSAVYLCASSSQGLMNTEAFFGQGTRLTVV.

This clonotype was picked up a small number of times. The chain links TRBV28 to TRBJ1-1; D is undetermined. CDR1 MDHEN and CDR2 SYDVKM come from the germline V gene. The CDR3 length is 14 residues. The ends were cut back, 6 bases at V and 1 base at J, with 12 bases in the middle. CDR3 sequence reads: CASRETGGNTEAFF. The CDR3 nucleotides read TGTGCCAGCAGGGAAACGGGAGGGAACACTGAAGCTTTCTTT.

The chain carries TRBV6-5 and TRBJ1-6, with 7 bases fitting TRBD1. Germline trimming cut 2 bases from V and 10 bases from J; bases unmatched to any gene: 11. The CDR3 is made up of 16 amino acids. Germline CDR1 is MNHEY and CDR2 is SVGAGI. For the CDR3, the DNA is TGTGCCAGCAGTTACACTAATCCAGGGGGGAGCTCACCCCTCCACTTT. Encoded protein: CASSYTNPGGSSPLHF.

The rearrangement joins TRBV7-9 to TRBJ2-3, with D maybe TRBD1 (6 bases). Trimming removed 5 bases at V and 5 bases at J, with 17 bases between. This CDR3 has 15 amino acids. Germline assignment: CDR1 SEHNR and CDR2 FQNEAQ (reference sequence). The CDR3 region is CASSPTTGWGDTQYF. The DNA for the CDR3 is TGTGCCAGCAGCCCAACCACAGGGTGGGGAGATACGCAGTATTTT.

The V call is TRBV25-1, the J call TRBJ2-2; D is ambiguous. CDR1 and CDR2 (germline): MGHDK, SYGVNS. The germline V and J ends were trimmed by 4 bases and 1 base, with 7 bases remaining between them. The CDR3 runs to 14 residues. CDR3 bases: TGTGCCAGCAGTGCCCCAGGGAACACCGGGGAGCTGTTTTTT. This translates into CASSAPGNTGELFF. Combining the CDR3 with reference TRBV25-1 and TRBJ2-2 gives the whole variable domain EADIYQTPRYLVIGTGKKITLECSQTMGHDKMYWYQQDPGMELHLIHYSYGVNSTEKGDLSSESTVSRIRTEHFPLTLESARPSHTSQYLCASSAPGNTGELFFGEGSRLTVL.

There are a few counts of this clonotype. The V and J genes are TRBV29-1 and TRBJ1-3; no clear D gene. CDR1 is SQVTM and CDR2 is ANQGSEA in the germline V gene. This CDR3 comprises 16 residues. The V end was cut by 4 bases, the J end by 0 bases, with 16 bases between. The CDR3 here is CSVVLGNDLSGNTIYF. In DNA, the CDR3 is TGCAGCGTTGTTTTGGGAAACGATCTCTCTGGAAACACCATATATTTT.

The chain has TRBV12-3 or TRBV12-4 and TRBJ1-1; the match to TRBD1 covers 8 bases. V lost 6 bases, J lost 3 bases, and 15 bases stayed unmatched. There are 17 residues in the CDR3. The CDR3 region is CASSSSRGRGLDTEAFF. As DNA, the CDR3 is TGTGCCAGCAGCTCCTCCCGGGGCAGGGGGCTTGACACTGAAGCTTTCTTT.

The rearrangement uses TRBV2 and TRBJ1-5; TRBD1 agrees at 12 bases. The V and J ends lost 5 bases and 4 bases, in that order; junction bases with no gene match: 9. Germline V lookup: CDR1 SNHLY, CDR2 FYNNEI. There are 17 residues in the CDR3. CDR3: CASSTPGQGAGNQPQHF. Written as DNA, the CDR3 is TGTGCCAGCAGTACACCGGGACAGGGGGCAGGTAATCAGCCCCAGCATTTT.

The table lists this clonotype with a few counts. The chain carries TRBV3-1 and TRBJ1-1, with D possibly matching TRBD1 (5 bases). CDR3 length: 15 residues. Looked up from germline, CDR1 is LGHDT and CDR2 is YNNKEL (reference sequence). The germline V and J ends were trimmed by 4 bases and 1 base, with 13 bases remaining between them. CDR3 protein: CASSPRQMGNTEAFF. For the CDR3, the DNA is TGTGCCAGCAGCCCAAGACAGATGGGGAACACTGAAGCTTTCTTT.

V and J are TRBV3-1 and TRBJ2-5, with D possibly called TRBD1 or TRBD2 (7 bases each). The length of the CDR3 is 15 residues. Deletions cut 4 bases from V and 7 bases from J, with 19 bases between. In germline, CDR1 is LGHDT, CDR2 YNNKEL (reference sequence). Here the CDR3 reads CASSLRQGSGGTQYF. CDR3 sequence (DNA): TGTGCCAGCAGCCTCCGACAGGGCTCGGGGGGGACCCAGTACTTC.

V is TRBV6-1 and J is TRBJ1-1, with TRBD1 as a possible D gene (5 bases). CDR1 is MNHNS, CDR2 SASEGT, per germline. V gave up 8 bases and J gave up 0 bases, with 16 bases separating them. There are 15 residues in the CDR3. The CDR3 protein is CASSRGGIMNTEAFF. The DNA for the CDR3 is TGTGCCAGCTCCCGGGGGGGGATCATGAACACTGAAGCTTTCTTT.

In this sample, this clonotype turned up many times. The chain employs TRBV4-2 and TRBJ2-5, with 9 nucleotides matching TRBD2. Germline loops: CDR1 LGHNA, CDR2 YNFKEQ. The V gene end was trimmed by 3 bases and the J gene end by 3 bases; junction bases not matched to a gene: 5. The CDR3 loop spans 15 amino acids. In DNA form, the CDR3 reads TGTGCCAGCAGCCAGGAACTAGCGGGCGAAGAGACCCAGTACTTC. Translated, it gives CASSQELAGEETQYF.

This chain joins TRBV12-3 or TRBV12-4 and TRBJ1-5; unclear D gene. V was clipped by 3 bases and J by 6 bases, with 18 bases between them. The CDR3 covers 16 residues. The CDR3 DNA is TGTGCCAGCAGTTTGAGTGGCAGAGGGCCCGCTCAGCCCCAGCATTTT. This gives the protein CASSLSGRGPAQPQHF.

A few counts support this clonotype. The chain carries TRBV3-1 and TRBJ2-1, with 10 bases aligning to TRBD2. Germline CDR1 reads LGHDT; CDR2 reads YNNKEL (reference sequence). V lost 6 bases and J lost 8; bases outside the gene matches: 10. This CDR3 comprises 15 residues. The CDR3, as DNA: TGTGCCAGCAGGGTCGAGCGGGGGGGTGTCGATGAGCAGTTCTTC. This sequence encodes CASRVERGGVDEQFF.

This clonotype was seen a few times. V and J are TRBV20-1 and TRBJ1-1; D not certain. This CDR3 has 14 amino acids. Deletions cut 0 bases from V and 4 bases from J, with 12 bases between. Germline V gene sequence: CDR1 DFQATT, CDR2 SNEGSKA (reference sequence). CDR3 protein: CSARDTRQGTEAFF. CDR3 bases: TGCAGTGCTAGAGATACGAGGCAAGGCACTGAAGCTTTCTTT.

This clonotype showed up just once. The V call is TRBV7-3, the J call TRBJ2-7, with 8 bases lining up with TRBD2. The germline gives CDR1 SGHTA, CDR2 FQGTGA. V lost 3 bases and J lost 2; bases outside the gene matches: 3. The CDR3 is 14 residues long. In DNA form, the CDR3 reads TGTGCCAGCAGCTTTGCGGGAGGTACCTACGAGCAGTACTTC. As protein: CASSFAGGTYEQYF.

The table lists this clonotype with a few counts. The rearrangement joins TRBV6-4 to TRBJ1-1; D is possibly TRBD1 (5 bases). The CDR3 is 15 amino acids. Germline V gives CDR1 MRHNA, CDR2 SNTAGT. With 0 bases removed from V and 2 bases from J, the gap between germline ends came to 10 bases. The CDR3 coding sequence is TGTGCCAGCAGTGACTCGGCAGGGTCCAACACTGAAGCTTTCTTT. This sequence encodes CASSDSAGSNTEAFF.

This chain connects TRBV20-1 to TRBJ2-7, with D perhaps matching TRBD2 (5 bases). The CDR3 is 13 amino acids. V lost 3 bases to trimming and J lost 2 bases, with 11 bases between them. Germline loops: CDR1 DFQATT, CDR2 SNEGSKA (reference sequence). This CDR3 reads CSASRDKTYEQYF. The CDR3 DNA follows: TGCAGTGCTAGCCGGGATAAGACCTACGAGCAGTACTTC.

This clonotype was found a few times. V is TRBV4-1 and J is TRBJ2-1; no firm D call. The germline V gene has CDR1 MGHRA and CDR2 YSYEKL. CDR3 length: 14 amino acids. The V gene lost 0 bases and the J gene lost 6 bases, with 9 bases spanning the gap. The CDR3 is CASSQDALSNEQFF. CDR3 sequence (DNA): TGCGCCAGCAGCCAAGATGCGCTTAGCAATGAGCAGTTCTTC.

The chain links TRBV10-3 to TRBJ2-1; 11 bases match TRBD2. The germline V gene encodes CDR1 ENHRY and CDR2 SYGVKD. The ends lost 2 bases at V and 4 bases at J; junction bases unmatched: 4. CDR3 length: 16 amino acids. CDR3 sequence reads: CAISEQGLAAYNEQFF. DNA of the CDR3: TGTGCCATCAGTGAGCAGGGACTAGCGGCATACAATGAGCAGTTCTTC.